This TCR beta chain was retrieved from a study of vaccination effects on CD4 cells after COVID-19. Sequencing was performed with immunoSEQ multiplex PCR; in TCRdb, only in-frame clones are kept and a portion is missing. The profile shows more than 20,000 clones, roughly 79% of them singletons. J gave up 8 bases and V 3 bases, and 6 bases lay outside the gene matches. CDR1 is KGHSH and CDR2 is LQKENI in the germline V gene. CDR3 length equals 14 residues. A word on this clone: What it binds is unknown.

Expansion with viral peptide pools was applied to antigen-specific CD4+ T cells by the ViraFEST assay prior to sequencing. When more than 9 days of culture had elapsed, CD4+ T cells were isolated. All participants had two doses of either the BNT162b2 or mRNA-1273 vaccine. Every well got over 1.5 million PBMC, which were grown with around 10 IU/ml IL-2 and about 10 ug/ml peptides. The clonotype originates from a human donor who received a COVID-19 vaccine. Some clones in this sample may be carry-over from other donors' samples. The specimen comprised CD4+ T cells from PBMCs cultured with SARS-CoV-2 spike peptides, sampled after COVID-19 vaccination. The rearrangement joins TRBV18 to TRBJ2-1; the match to TRBD1 covers 8 bases. The CDR3 sequence is CASSPGQAVDEQFF. CDR3 DNA: TGTGCCAGCTCACCGGGACAGGCGGTCGATGAGCAGTTCTTC.